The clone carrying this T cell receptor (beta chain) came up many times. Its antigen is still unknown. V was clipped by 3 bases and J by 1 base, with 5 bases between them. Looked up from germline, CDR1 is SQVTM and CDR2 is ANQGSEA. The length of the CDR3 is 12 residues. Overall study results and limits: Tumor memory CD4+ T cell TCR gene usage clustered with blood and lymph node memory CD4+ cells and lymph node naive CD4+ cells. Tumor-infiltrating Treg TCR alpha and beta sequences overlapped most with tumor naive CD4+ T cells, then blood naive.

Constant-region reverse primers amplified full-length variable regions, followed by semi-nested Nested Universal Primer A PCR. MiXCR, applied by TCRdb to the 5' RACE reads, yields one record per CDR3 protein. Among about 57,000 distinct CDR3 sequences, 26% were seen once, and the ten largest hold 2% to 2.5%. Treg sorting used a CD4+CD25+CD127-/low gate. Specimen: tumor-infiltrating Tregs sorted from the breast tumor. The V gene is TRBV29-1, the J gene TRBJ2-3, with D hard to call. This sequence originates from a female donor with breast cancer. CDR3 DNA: TGCAGCGTTGATTGGGGCACAGATACGCAGTATTTT. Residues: CSVDWGTDTQYF.